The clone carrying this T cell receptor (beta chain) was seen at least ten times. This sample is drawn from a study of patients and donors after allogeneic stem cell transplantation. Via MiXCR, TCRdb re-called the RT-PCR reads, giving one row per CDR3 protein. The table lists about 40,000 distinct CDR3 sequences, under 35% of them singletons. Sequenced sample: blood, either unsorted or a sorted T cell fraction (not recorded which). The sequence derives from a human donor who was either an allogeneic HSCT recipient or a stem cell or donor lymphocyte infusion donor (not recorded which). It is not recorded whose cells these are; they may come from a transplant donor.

The CDR3: CASRGTRRAFF. CDR3 in DNA: TGTGCCAGCAGAGGGACCCGGAGAGCTTTCTTT. The V gene is TRBV6-5, the J gene TRBJ1-1; TRBD1 might be the D (5 bases). CDR1 is MNHEY and CDR2 is SVGAGI in the germline V gene. V lost 6 bases and J lost 10, with 12 bases in between. This CDR3 contains 11 residues.